Presented here are 20 T cell receptor beta chains from one specimen sequenced in a study of PD-L1 blockade in urothelial cancer. Data came from immunoSEQ multiplex PCR; TCRdb stores just in-frame clones and leaves some out. This table has about 37,000 clones, over 65% appearing once. The specimen comprised PBMCs, sampled around atezolizumab (anti-PD-L1) treatment. The receptor source for this set is a man aged 55 to 69 with urothelial cancer.

This sequence joins TRBV18 and TRBJ2-5; 11 bases are shared with TRBD1. The CDR3 extends over 16 amino acids. Germline V lookup: CDR1 KGHSH, CDR2 LQKENI. V lost 3 bases and J lost 5; bases outside the gene matches: 8. For the CDR3, the DNA is TGTGCCAGCTCACCCGGGACAGGGGGAGGCTCGGAGACCCAGTACTTC. Protein sequence: CASSPGTGGGSETQYF.

V usage is TRBV19 and J usage is TRBJ1-6, with D possibly TRBD1 on 5 matching bases. Trimming shortened V by 9 bases and J by 8 bases, and 11 bases separated the two germline ends. CDR3 length: 12 amino acids. Per germline, CDR1 LNHDA and CDR2 SQIVND (reference sequence). CDR3 in amino acids: CASRGEDSPLHF. CDR3 DNA: TGTGCCAGCCGGGGGGAGGATTCACCCCTCCACTTT.

This chain connects TRBV7-3 to TRBJ2-3, with 16 bases matching TRBD2. Trimming took 2 bases from V and 5 from J; bases not matched to a gene: 7. The CDR3 has 18 amino acids. Per germline, CDR1 SGHTA and CDR2 FQGTGA. The CDR3: CASSLSGLAGGPKDTQYF. The CDR3 bases are TGTGCCAGCAGCTTATCGGGACTAGCGGGGGGGCCTAAAGATACGCAGTATTTT.

V usage is TRBV4-1 and J usage is TRBJ2-7, with a weak D call TRBD2 (5 bases). This CDR3 contains 15 residues. Germline V gene lookup returns CDR1 MGHRA and CDR2 YSYEKL. V dropped 1 base and J dropped 2 bases, with 12 bases sitting between them. CDR3 sequence reads: CASSQVTGIAYEQYF. In DNA, the CDR3 is TGCGCCAGCAGCCAAGTAACCGGGATCGCCTACGAGCAGTACTTC.

The genes are TRBV19 and TRBJ1-6; 8 positions match TRBD1. Trimming at V came to 0 bases and at J to 10 bases, leaving 8 bases not matched to a gene. Germline lookup yields CDR1 LNHDA and CDR2 SQIVND (reference sequence). CDR3 length: 16 residues. The CDR3 DNA reads TGTGCCAGTAGTATAGATTACAGGGGGATCGAGTCACCCCTCCACTTT. As protein: CASSIDYRGIESPLHF.

This clone showed up just once. This sequence joins TRBV5-4 and TRBJ1-1, with D unclear. The CDR3 contains 15 residues. Germline CDR1 reads SGHNT; CDR2 reads YYREEE (reference sequence). Deletions cut 5 bases from V and 3 bases from J, with 17 bases between. The CDR3 nucleotides read TGTGCCAGCAGTCCTAGGAGGGCCTGGGACACTGAAGCTTTCTTT. It yields the protein CASSPRRAWDTEAFF.

This clone was detected only once. The chain uses TRBV6-5 and TRBJ2-7; TRBD1 is a possible D gene (5 bases). Per the germline V gene, CDR1 is MNHEY and CDR2 is SVGAGI. The CDR3 has 15 residues. Trimming pared 2 bases from V and 2 bases from J, leaving 13 bases between. The DNA of the CDR3 is TGTGCCAGCAGTTACGGCAGGGTGGGGCCCTACGAGCAGTACTTC. Encoded protein: CASSYGRVGPYEQYF.

The chain links TRBV5-1 to TRBJ2-4, with TRBD2 identical over 8 bases. The ends lost 5 bases at V and 6 bases at J; junction bases unmatched: 10. Germline V gene sequence: CDR1 SGHRS, CDR2 YFSETQ. The CDR3 loop spans 15 amino acids. This CDR3 is CASSYGGANPNIQYF. CDR3 DNA: TGCGCCAGCAGTTACGGGGGGGCCAACCCAAACATTCAGTACTTC.

This rearrangement joins TRBV19 to TRBJ2-7; 7 bases match TRBD1. The V gene's germline CDR1 is LNHDA and CDR2 SQIVND (reference sequence). J was trimmed by 3 bases and V by 6 bases; bases with no gene match: 8. CDR3 length: 14 amino acids. In DNA, the CDR3 is TGTGCCAGTAGGCGAAACGGGGACAGCTACGAGCAGTACTTC. Translated, it gives CASRRNGDSYEQYF.

This chain connects TRBV11-2 to TRBJ2-7, with TRBD2 matching 8 bases. This CDR3 is built from 16 residues. The germline gives CDR1 SGHAT, CDR2 FQNNGV. J lost 0 bases, V lost 1 base, and 5 bases had no gene match. The CDR3 coding sequence is TGTGCCAGCAGCTTAGGAACTAGCGGAAGCTCCTACGAGCAGTACTTC. Encoded protein: CASSLGTSGSSYEQYF.

This clone was seen a few times. The V and J genes are TRBV18 and TRBJ2-7; TRBD1 matches 10 bases. The CDR3 has 17 residues. Germline values: CDR1 KGHSH, CDR2 LQKENI. The V gene end was trimmed by 0 bases and the J gene end by 6 bases; junction bases not matched to a gene: 11. CDR3 sequence: CASSPPSGQGSWAEQYF. The CDR3 DNA reads TGTGCCAGCTCACCACCTTCGGGACAGGGGTCTTGGGCCGAGCAGTACTTC.

The chain employs TRBV27 and TRBJ1-6; D is unresolved. V shed 5 bases and J shed 7 bases, with 18 bases lying between them. From germline, CDR1 is MNHEY and CDR2 SMNVEV (reference sequence). The CDR3 runs to 16 residues. For the CDR3, the DNA is TGTGCCAGCAGTACCTTTACCCCTCGGGGAAATTCACCCCTCCACTTT. Its translation: CASSTFTPRGNSPLHF.

This clone was counted only a few times. The chain combines TRBV5-4 with TRBJ2-1; D is undetermined. Germline V gene data show CDR1 as SGHNT and CDR2 as YYREEE (reference sequence). The length of the CDR3 is 13 residues. V was clipped by 0 bases and J by 9 bases, with 10 bases between them. For the CDR3, the DNA is TGTGCCAGCAGCTTGGGCGGTTCTGGTGAGCAGTTCTTC. This codes for CASSLGGSGEQFF.

The chain uses TRBV6-1 and TRBJ2-7; the D gene is possibly TRBD1 (5 bases). This CDR3 comprises 15 residues. From germline, CDR1 is MNHNS and CDR2 SASEGT. Trimming took off 8 bases at V and 2 bases at J, with 19 bases between the two ends. The CDR3 sequence: CASASSAGMTYEQYF. CDR3 nucleotides: TGTGCCAGCGCAAGTTCGGCAGGGATGACCTACGAGCAGTACTTC.

The chain couples TRBV2 to TRBJ1-1; D uncertain. There are 13 residues in the CDR3. Germline CDR1 is SNHLY and CDR2 is FYNNEI. With 6 bases removed from V and 0 bases from J, the gap between germline ends came to 8 bases. The CDR3 protein is CASRPDLNTEAFF. The CDR3 DNA is TGTGCCAGCAGACCCGACTTGAACACTGAAGCTTTCTTT.

This clone has more than one count but fewer than ten. The CDR3 region is CASSSLQGDTEAFF. The DNA of the CDR3 is TGCGCCAGCAGCTCGCTACAGGGGGACACTGAAGCTTTCTTT. The rearrangement uses TRBV5-1 and TRBJ1-1; 8 bases agree with TRBD1. Germline V CDR1 and CDR2: SGHRS, YFSETQ. V lost 3 bases, J lost 3 bases, and 4 bases stayed unmatched. The CDR3 totals 14 residues.

The chain employs TRBV27 and TRBJ1-1; TRBD1 is a possible D gene (5 bases). There are 14 residues in the CDR3. The V and J ends lost 4 bases and 4 bases respectively, with 13 bases between them. Per germline, CDR1 MNHEY and CDR2 SMNVEV (reference sequence). CDR3 DNA sequence: TGTGCCAGCAGTTGGGGGGGAATGGGCACTGAAGCTTTCTTT. It codes for CASSWGGMGTEAFF.

The CDR3 DNA reads as TGTGCCAGCAGTCCACAACCGGGGACAGGGGGCGGCGAGCAGTACTTC. Translated, it gives CASSPQPGTGGGEQYF. This rearrangement joins TRBV6-6 to TRBJ2-7; 12 nucleotides match TRBD1. The CDR3 runs to 16 residues. V gave up 5 bases and J gave up 6 bases; unmatched junction bases: 11. Germline CDR1 MNHNY, CDR2 SVGAGI (reference sequence).

V is TRBV5-1 and J is TRBJ2-3; a weak D match, TRBD1 (5 bases). Between the trimmed V and J ends, which lost 4 bases and 1 base, there was a span of 16 bases. Per the germline V gene, CDR1 is SGHRS and CDR2 is YFSETQ. The CDR3 length is 16 residues. CDR3 loop: CASSAARVGGTDTQYF. CDR3 nucleotides: TGCGCCAGCAGCGCCGCCAGGGTTGGGGGCACAGATACGCAGTATTTT. Complete variable domain (other parts from reference TRBV5-1 and TRBJ2-3): KAGVTQTPRYLIKTRGQQVTLSCSPISGHRSVSWYQQTPGQGLQFLFEYFSETQRNKGNFPGRFSGRQFSNSRSEMNVSTLELGDSALYLCASSAARVGGTDTQYFGPGTRLTVL.

By sample share, this clone is medium-sized. The chain carries TRBV2 and TRBJ2-5; 10 bases are a match to TRBD2. Germline V gene data show CDR1 as SNHLY and CDR2 as FYNNEI. J was trimmed by 2 bases and V by 5 bases; bases with no gene match: 14. This CDR3 has 18 residues. The CDR3 sequence: CASSPTGLAGVKQETQYF. In DNA, the CDR3 is TGTGCCAGCAGTCCCACTGGGCTAGCGGGGGTAAAACAAGAGACCCAGTACTTC.